This TCR beta chain was observed in a study of blood T cell repertoires in COVID-19. On the study more broadly: Acute and convalescent COVID-19 samples came from the United States, Italy and Spain. T cells, B-cell-depleted T cells, or PBMCs provided the cDNA or gDNA that served as material.

Clones were sequenced by immunoSEQ multiplex PCR, and TCRdb holds only the in-frame ones, with some missing. The sample has about 70,000 clones; roughly 91% are singletons. This clone has just a few counts. The CDR3 totals 16 residues. Trimming cost V 3 bases and J 1 base; bases outside gene matches: 11. CDR1 is DFQATT and CDR2 is SNEGSKA in the germline V gene (reference sequence). This receptor was taken from a human donor in a cohort sampled during active COVID-19. The material sequenced was peripheral blood. J is TRBJ2-7 and V is TRBV20-1; TRBD2 matches 8 bases. The CDR3 region is CSASLREGRQSYEQYF. As DNA, the CDR3 is TGCAGTGCTAGTCTCCGGGAGGGTCGGCAGTCCTACGAGCAGTACTTC.